Listed below are T cell receptor beta chains from one sample, sequenced in a study of T cells in Graves' hyperthyroidism and ophthalmopathy. TCRdb passed the multiplex PCR reads through MiXCR, listing each CDR3 protein once. The table lists roughly 580,000 distinct CDR3 sequences, just over 45% of them singletons. The sample consisted of peripheral blood or thyroid tissue (not recorded which). The receptors stem from a woman aged 18 to 35 with Graves' hyperthyroidism. Both conserved end residues are part of each CDR3. Fields, in order: V gene, clone size, J gene, CDR3 protein. Part of the rows lack a size; the others show once, few, many or a class for expanded clones.

TRBV25-1	-	TRBJ1-2	CASSVVDSIRYTF
TRBV7-9	few	TRBJ1-1	CASRYTGQGEAEAFF
TRBV7-3	many	TRBJ2-5	CASSLTVGETQYF
TRBV19	-	TRBJ2-2	CASSIGGAGRTGELFF
TRBV2	-	TRBJ1-2	CASSAKADPYGYTF
TRBV7-2	many	TRBJ1-1	CASSLQGYTEAFF
TRBV20-1	-	TRBJ1-6	CSSWGEGSPLHF
TRBV19	-	TRBJ2-7	CASSITEEAYEQYF
TRBV3-1	-	TRBJ2-7	CASSPTRDSSEWAYEQYF
TRBV5-1	many	TRBJ1-4	CASSLGDIEKLFF
TRBV10-3	-	TRBJ1-3	CAISPGLAGNTIYF
TRBV6-2/TRBV6-3	-	TRBJ1-1	CASSYLDPNTEAFF
TRBV6-6	few	TRBJ1-1	CASLRVNTEAFF
TRBV15	-	TRBJ1-1	CATSRERRQAFF
TRBV7-8	-	TRBJ1-3	CASSLAASAGNTIYF
TRBV6-5	few	TRBJ1-1	CATSSGQGNTEAFF
TRBV11-1	-	TRBJ1-2	CASSPGLGNYGYTF
TRBV29-1	few	TRBJ2-7	CSVEGPGPYEQYF
TRBV29-1	many	TRBJ2-7	CSAGDGASYEQYF
TRBV25-1	-	TRBJ1-1	CAWSFRATEAFF
TRBV20-1	few	TRBJ1-2	CSALGGGYGYTF
TRBV7-8	many	TRBJ1-2	CASSRFIDSYYGYTF
TRBV19	many	TRBJ2-5	CASSNRGYEGETQYF
TRBV7-8	few	TRBJ1-6	CASSLLVGHNSYNSPLHF
TRBV29-1	-	TRBJ2-7	CSVWDSYEQYF
TRBV24-1	-	TRBJ2-3	CATKSGGSTDTQYF
TRBV2	few	TRBJ2-2	CASSGRQGWYTGELFF
TRBV29-1	many	TRBJ2-7	CSVVSGSYEQYF
TRBV29-1	-	TRBJ1-2	CSAGGGAGYTF
TRBV9	many	TRBJ1-2	CASSVVGANYGYTF
TRBV7-2	-	TRBJ1-1	CASSRDRGRVDTEAFF
TRBV10-3	-	TRBJ1-1	CASGPWTENTEAFF
TRBV2	-	TRBJ1-5	CASRAGTNHQPQHF
TRBV6-6	-	TRBJ1-3	CASRPLTAGNTIYF
TRBV9	few	TRBJ2-5	CASSVGSSGIWETQYF
TRBV15	once	TRBJ2-2	CATSVKWEGTGELSW
TRBV2	few	TRBJ2-7	CATTTPGGLAGDGYEQYF
TRBV5-1	few	TRBJ1-1	CASSFSGGPVGAFF